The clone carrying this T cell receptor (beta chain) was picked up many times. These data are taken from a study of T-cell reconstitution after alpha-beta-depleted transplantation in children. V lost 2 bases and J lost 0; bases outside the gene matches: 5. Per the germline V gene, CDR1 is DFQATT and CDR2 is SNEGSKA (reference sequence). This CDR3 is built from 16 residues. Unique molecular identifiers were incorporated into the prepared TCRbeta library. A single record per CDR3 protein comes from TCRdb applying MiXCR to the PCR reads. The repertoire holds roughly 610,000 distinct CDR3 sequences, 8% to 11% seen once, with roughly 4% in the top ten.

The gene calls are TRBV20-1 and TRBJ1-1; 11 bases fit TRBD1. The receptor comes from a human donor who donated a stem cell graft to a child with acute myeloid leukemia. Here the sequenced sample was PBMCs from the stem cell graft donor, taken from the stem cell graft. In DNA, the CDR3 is TGCAGTGCTAGACCTGGGACAGGGGGAATGAACACTGAAGCTTTCTTT. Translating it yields CSARPGTGGMNTEAFF.